A single sample is the source of the 23 T cell receptor beta chains below, sequenced in a study of cytomegalovirus exposure and HLA in healthy donors. PCR amplification relied on 60 Vbeta primers (plus 13 Jbeta primers). Profiled with immunoSEQ multiplex PCR; TCRdb holds only in-frame clones, not every one. The sample lists fewer than 200,000 clones, about 71% occurring once. Sequencing used PBMCs. Every receptor here comes from a woman aged 40 to 50 in good health and CMV-seropositive.

This chain links TRBV7-9 with TRBJ1-2; D is uncertain. In germline, CDR1 is SEHNR, CDR2 FQNEAQ (reference sequence). The V and J ends lost 4 bases and 3 bases respectively, with 6 bases between them. This CDR3 spans 12 amino acids. The CDR3 is CASSSFDYGYTF. In DNA form, the CDR3 reads TGTGCCAGCAGCTCGTTTGACTATGGCTACACCTTC.

The chain has TRBV7-2 and TRBJ1-5; 8 bases align to TRBD1. V was pared by 5 bases and J by 5 bases, with 11 bases of the junction left unmatched. This CDR3 is 16 amino acids long. The germline gives CDR1 SGHTA, CDR2 FQGNSA. The CDR3, as DNA: TGTGCCAGCAGCGCACCCAGGGGGCTTGGGTATCAGCCCCAGCATTTT. The encoded protein is CASSAPRGLGYQPQHF.

This clone was counted a single time. This chain links TRBV9 with TRBJ2-1; D ambiguous. V was trimmed by 0 bases and J by 7 bases, leaving 8 bases between them. Germline V CDR1 and CDR2: SGDLS, YYNGEE. The CDR3 extends over 13 amino acids. The chain's CDR3 is CASSVDGQNEQFF. The CDR3 coding sequence is TGTGCCAGCAGCGTAGACGGTCAAAATGAGCAGTTCTTC.

The V gene is TRBV23-1, the J gene TRBJ1-4, with D tentatively TRBD1 (5 bases). TRBV23-1 carries the ORF label, with uncertain function. CDR3 length: 14 amino acids. Trimming cost V 11 bases and J 4 bases, with 17 bases left between them. The CDR3 region has the DNA TGCGCCCCCCGAGGGACTGAACATAATGAAAAACTGTTTTTT. Translating it yields CAPRGTEHNEKLFF.

The V and J genes are TRBV7-2 and TRBJ1-1, with 7 bases matching TRBD1. Germline CDR1 is SGHTA and CDR2 is FQGNSA. There are 13 residues in the CDR3. V trimming: 6 bases; J trimming: 3 bases; junction bases outside the gene matches: 4. The CDR3 DNA sequence: TGTGCCAGCAGTCGTCAGGGGGACACTGAAGCTTTCTTT. Its protein product is CASSRQGDTEAFF.

Comments on this clone: Other nucleotide sequences from this sample produce the same CDR3. The chain employs TRBV5-6 and TRBJ2-7, with TRBD1 matching over 7 bases. The V and J ends lost 4 bases and 3 bases, in that order; junction bases with no gene match: 4. Germline V gene sequence: CDR1 SGHDT, CDR2 YYEEEE. This CDR3 comprises 13 residues. CDR3 loop: CASSLGQSYEQYF. CDR3 sequence (DNA): TGTGCCAGCAGCCTGGGACAGAGCTACGAGCAGTACTTC.

This rearrangement joins TRBV7-2 to TRBJ1-5, with 9 bases matching TRBD1. Trimming cost V 1 base and J 1 base; bases outside gene matches: 2. CDR1 is SGHTA and CDR2 is FQGNSA in the germline V gene. This CDR3 has 16 amino acids. CDR3 amino acids: CASSLVQGASNQPQHF. As DNA, the CDR3 is TGTGCCAGCAGCTTAGTACAGGGGGCAAGCAATCAGCCCCAGCATTTT.

The chain uses TRBV7-9 and TRBJ2-1; TRBD2 matches at 9 bases. After removal of 3 bases from V and 2 bases from J, the junction contained 2 bases not matched to a gene. The CDR3 totals 15 residues. CDR1 SEHNR and CDR2 FQNEAQ come from the germline V gene (reference sequence). The CDR3 protein is CASSLTSGTYNEQFF. In DNA, the CDR3 is TGTGCCAGCAGCTTGACTAGCGGCACCTACAATGAGCAGTTCTTC.

This rearrangement joins TRBV19 to TRBJ2-7; D might be TRBD2 (6 bases). V was shortened by 8 bases and J by 0 bases, with 17 bases between the two germline ends. CDR3 length equals 15 residues. Germline CDR1 reads LNHDA; CDR2 reads SQIVND (reference sequence). CDR3 residues: CASGVWLANSYEQYF. The CDR3 nucleotides are TGTGCCAGTGGTGTATGGCTAGCGAACTCCTACGAGCAGTACTTC.

The chain carries TRBV29-1 and TRBJ1-2; D is possibly TRBD1 (5 bases). The V and J ends lost 7 bases and 2 bases respectively, with 20 bases between them. CDR1 SQVTM and CDR2 ANQGSEA come from the germline V gene. The CDR3 consists of 15 residues. CDR3 amino acids: CSGYMGSEGNYGYTF. DNA for the CDR3: TGCAGCGGTTATATGGGTTCGGAGGGGAACTATGGCTACACCTTC.

This clone was seen a single time. V usage is TRBV6-6 and J usage is TRBJ2-5; tentative D call: TRBD2 (6 bases). Germline CDR1 MNHNY, CDR2 SVGAGI (reference sequence). The CDR3 totals 14 residues. Deletions cut 7 bases from V and 5 bases from J, with 17 bases between. The CDR3 loop reads CASTDLRGRETQYF. The CDR3 nucleotides read TGTGCCAGCACTGACTTGCGGGGTCGGGAGACCCAGTACTTC.

Only one count was recorded for this clone. CDR3 bases: TGCGCCAGCAGCCAAGAGCAACAAGCCTACGAGCAGTACTTC. This codes for CASSQEQQAYEQYF. The chain has TRBV4-3 and TRBJ2-7, with D unresolved. V lost 0 bases and J lost 2, with 8 bases in between. The CDR3 contains 14 residues. In germline, CDR1 is LGHNA, CDR2 YSLEER.

The chain is built from TRBV21-1 and TRBJ1-4. TRBV21-1 corresponds to a pseudogene. CDR3 length equals 15 residues. CDR3 sequence (DNA): TGTGCCAGCAGCCAGCACGTCAGCGGTAATGAAAAACTGTTTTTT. Protein sequence: CASSQHVSGNEKLFF.

The chain employs TRBV5-6 and TRBJ2-7; 8 positions agree with TRBD1. The germline gives CDR1 SGHDT, CDR2 YYEEEE. CDR3 size: 15 residues. The V gene end was trimmed by 3 bases and the J gene end by 3 bases; junction bases not matched to a gene: 8. CDR3 loop: CASSWTGTGFYEQYF. CDR3 nucleotide sequence: TGTGCCAGCAGCTGGACCGGGACAGGATTCTACGAGCAGTACTTC.

The genes are TRBV7-3 and TRBJ2-7; perhaps TRBD2 as D (6 bases). This CDR3 spans 15 amino acids. Germline-derived CDR1 and CDR2 are SGHTA and FQGTGA. Between the trimmed V and J ends, which lost 5 bases and 0 bases, there was a span of 14 bases. CDR3 sequence: CASSVGAGTSYEQYF. For the CDR3, the DNA is TGTGCCAGCAGCGTTGGGGCGGGGACCTCCTACGAGCAGTACTTC.

The chain recombines TRBV6-6 with TRBJ2-1; weak D call: TRBD2 (5 bases). The CDR3 has 15 residues. Germline V gene lookup returns CDR1 MNHNY and CDR2 SVGAGI (reference sequence). V shed 0 bases and J shed 7 bases, with 13 bases lying between them. The CDR3 DNA sequence: TGTGCCAGCAGTTACTCGTTGTCTAGCAGGAATGAGCAGTTCTTC. Translated, it gives CASSYSLSSRNEQFF.

This clone was counted between two and nine times. CDR3 amino acids: CSVEAGGYEQYF. CDR3 in DNA: TGCAGCGTTGAGGCAGGGGGCTACGAGCAGTACTTC. The rearrangement joins TRBV29-1 to TRBJ2-7, with TRBD1 matching over 7 bases. Per germline, CDR1 SQVTM and CDR2 ANQGSEA. This CDR3 region has 12 residues. V gave up 3 bases and J gave up 3 bases; unmatched junction bases: 2.

This clone came up a few times. The chain couples TRBV7-2 to TRBJ2-3; D may be TRBD2 (6 bases). Germline V gene data show CDR1 as SGHTA and CDR2 as FQGNSA. There are 15 residues in the CDR3. Trimming cost V 6 bases and J 0 bases, with 13 bases left between them. CDR3 in amino acids: CASRLEDYSTDTQYF. CDR3 nucleotide sequence: TGTGCCAGCAGGCTAGAGGACTACAGCACAGATACGCAGTATTTT.

The CDR3 DNA follows: TGTGCCAGCAGCGTAGGGGCCGCTAGCGGGGGCACAGATACGCAGTATTTT. This gives the protein CASSVGAASGGTDTQYF. The chain carries TRBV9 and TRBJ2-3; 9 nucleotides agree with TRBD2. The V segment lost 0 bases and the J segment 1 base; nucleotides outside the gene matches: 6. Germline V lookup: CDR1 SGDLS, CDR2 YYNGEE. This CDR3 is 17 amino acids long. The full variable domain, completed using reference TRBV9 and TRBJ2-3, is DSGVTQTPKHLITATGQRVTLRCSPRSGDLSVYWYQQSLDQGLQFLIQYYNGEERAKGNILERFSAQQFPDLHSELNLSSLELGDSALYFCASSVGAASGGTDTQYFGPGTRLTVL.

The V gene is TRBV7-9, the J gene TRBJ2-5; 11 nucleotides match TRBD1. The germline gives CDR1 SEHNR, CDR2 FQNEAQ (reference sequence). The CDR3 spans 12 residues. The V segment lost 5 bases and the J segment 11 bases; nucleotides outside the gene matches: 4. CDR3 nucleotides: TGTGCCAGCAGCGGCGGGACAGGGGGTCAGTACTTC. Protein sequence: CASSGGTGGQYF.

The rearrangement joins TRBV5-1 to TRBJ2-5; 7 bases line up with TRBD1. From germline, CDR1 is SGHRS and CDR2 YFSETQ. Unmatched junction bases numbered 5, after V lost 1 base and J lost 2 bases. The CDR3 length is 15 residues. This chain's CDR3 is CASSLTGAEQETQYF. The CDR3 nucleotides are TGCGCCAGCAGCTTGACAGGGGCTGAGCAAGAGACCCAGTACTTC.

The chain couples TRBV5-4 to TRBJ2-3; weak D call: TRBD2 (6 bases). Germline CDR1 SGHNT, CDR2 YYREEE (reference sequence). This CDR3 is 16 amino acids long. V was cut by 0 bases and J by 9 bases, with 20 bases left in between. The CDR3 sequence: CASSLARGGPVWTQYF. The CDR3 region has the DNA TGTGCCAGCAGCTTGGCCCGTGGAGGGCCTGTATGGACGCAGTATTTT.

The chain links TRBV11-3 to TRBJ2-5; TRBD1 matches 7 bases. This CDR3 region has 14 residues. V dropped 6 bases and J dropped 2; count of bases not matched to a gene: 6. Germline V gives CDR1 SGHNT, CDR2 YENEEA. This chain's CDR3 is CASSSGQLQETQYF. For the CDR3, the DNA is TGTGCCAGCAGTTCGGGACAGCTACAAGAGACCCAGTACTTC. The whole variable domain, filled in from reference TRBV11-3 and TRBJ2-5, reads EAGVVQSPRYKIIEKKQPVAFWCNPISGHNTLYWYLQNLGQGPELLIRYENEEAVDDSQLPKDRFSAERLKGVDSTLKIQPAELGDSAVYLCASSSGQLQETQYFGPGTRLLVL.